These 28 T cell receptor beta chains came from one sample sequenced in a study of shared clonotypes between healthy human individuals. Some clones are missing from TCRdb's copy, which holds only in-frame ones; the method was immunoSEQ multiplex PCR. The sample lists around 2,000,000 clones, about 95% occurring once. CD45RO-negative CD8 cells positively selected for CCR7 made up the naive population, which excluded terminally differentiated effector memory CD45RA+ cells. The sample consisted of naive CD8+ T cells sorted from blood. These receptor sequences come from a man aged 18 to 35 in good health.

The chain joins TRBV6-1 to TRBJ2-7; 7 positions agree with TRBD2. The CDR3 covers 15 residues. The trim removed 0 bases at V and 4 bases at J, leaving 6 bases unmatched. Germline loops: CDR1 MNHNS, CDR2 SASEGT. This chain's CDR3 is CASSEALAAGYEQYF. The CDR3 nucleotides read TGTGCCAGCAGTGAAGCGCTAGCGGCAGGTTACGAGCAGTACTTC.

There are a few counts of this clone. The DNA of the CDR3 is TGTGCCAGCAGCTTCCAAGTTGACGAGCAGTACTTC. It translates to CASSFQVDEQYF. The rearrangement uses TRBV7-9 and TRBJ2-7; the D is unclear. The CDR3 has 12 amino acids. Trimming cost V 3 bases and J 5 bases, with 8 bases left between them. CDR1 SEHNR and CDR2 FQNEAQ come from the germline V gene (reference sequence).

CDR3 DNA sequence: TGTGCCAGCACCATAGGACAGGGGTTCAGCTACACCTTC. Its protein is CASTIGQGFSYTF. The chain combines TRBV27 with TRBJ1-2; TRBD1 aligns across 9 bases. This CDR3 has 13 residues. Per germline, CDR1 MNHEY and CDR2 SMNVEV (reference sequence). Unmatched junction bases numbered 9, after V lost 7 bases and J lost 9 bases.

This rearrangement joins TRBV29-1 to TRBJ2-5; D possibly corresponds to TRBD2 (6 bases). Germline V gives CDR1 SQVTM, CDR2 ANQGSEA. The CDR3 consists of 13 residues. The V end lost 4 bases, the J end lost 5 bases, and 14 bases lay between the germline ends. CDR3 amino acids: CSVVLALDETQYF. The CDR3 nucleotides read TGCAGCGTTGTTCTAGCGCTCGACGAGACCCAGTACTTC. The complete variable domain, with remaining parts taken from reference TRBV29-1 and TRBJ2-5, reads SAVISQKPSRDICQRGTSLTIQCQVDSQVTMMFWYRQQPGQSLTLIATANQGSEATYESGFVIDKFPISRPNLTFSTLTVSNMSPEDSSIYLCSVVLALDETQYFGPGTRLLVL.

This clone is a singleton in its sample. This chain connects TRBV15 to TRBJ2-7, with TRBD1 matching 10 bases. The germline V gene encodes CDR1 LNHNV and CDR2 YYDKDF (reference sequence). The CDR3 runs 15 residues. The trim removed 5 bases at V and 3 bases at J, leaving 7 bases unmatched. CDR3 bases: TGTGCCACCAGCTTAGGGACAGGGGCCAGCTACGAGCAGTACTTC. As protein: CATSLGTGASYEQYF.

The chain uses TRBV27 and TRBJ2-1; 9 positions agree with TRBD1. With 5 bases clipped from V and 7 bases from J, the junction kept 6 bases outside the gene matches. The CDR3 length is 14 residues. CDR1 and CDR2 from the germline V gene are MNHEY and SMNVEV (reference sequence). The CDR3 nucleotides read TGTGCCAGCAGTGGGTGGGACAGGGCGAATGAGCAGTTCTTC. Translated: CASSGWDRANEQFF.

Comment on this clone: This same CDR3 is encoded by further DNA sequences in the sample. The genes are TRBV27 and TRBJ2-7; TRBD1 matches 10 bases. Trimming at V came to 6 bases and at J to 11 bases, leaving 4 bases not matched to a gene. Germline V CDR1 and CDR2: MNHEY, SMNVEV (reference sequence). The CDR3 has 11 amino acids. The CDR3 nucleotides are TGTGCCAGCAGCTCCGGGACAGGGGAGTACTTC. It is translated as CASSSGTGEYF.

The chain couples TRBV11-2 to TRBJ2-3, with 15 positions matching TRBD2. The V segment lost 1 base and the J segment 5 bases; nucleotides outside the gene matches: 4. Germline CDR1 and CDR2: SGHAT and FQNNGV. The CDR3 consists of 17 residues. The CDR3 DNA sequence: TGTGCCAGCAGCTTAGGGACTAGCGGGAGGGATTTAGATACGCAGTATTTT. This codes for CASSLGTSGRDLDTQYF.

The chain is built from TRBV28 and TRBJ1-1; TRBD1 might be the D (6 bases). The CDR3 consists of 17 residues. Germline CDR1 reads MDHEN; CDR2 reads SYDVKM. The ends were cut back, 6 bases at V and 4 bases at J, with 24 bases in the middle. The CDR3 region is CASSPVVLQGGGTEAFF. CDR3 DNA: TGTGCCAGCAGCCCCGTTGTATTACAGGGCGGAGGCACTGAAGCTTTCTTT.

The chain combines TRBV9 with TRBJ1-1; perhaps TRBD1 as D (6 bases). CDR1 and CDR2 from the germline V gene are SGDLS and YYNGEE. This CDR3 has 13 amino acids. V was shortened by 5 bases and J by 5 bases, with 13 bases between the two germline ends. CDR3 sequence: CASSLQGSTEAFF. Written as DNA, the CDR3 is TGTGCCAGCAGTCTTCAGGGGAGTACTGAAGCTTTCTTT.

The sample holds a few counts of this clone. This sequence joins TRBV30 and TRBJ2-4; TRBD1 or TRBD2 may be the D gene (5 bases each). The V gene lost 5 bases and the J gene lost 1 base, with 9 bases spanning the gap. The CDR3 covers 13 residues. From germline, CDR1 is GTSNPN and CDR2 SVGIG (reference sequence). The CDR3 sequence is CAWEGSAKNIQYF. The CDR3 DNA reads as TGTGCCTGGGAGGGGTCGGCCAAAAACATTCAGTACTTC.

The chain uses TRBV10-3 and TRBJ2-7; 7 nucleotides agree with TRBD2. J was trimmed by 4 bases and V by 2 bases; bases with no gene match: 2. The CDR3 loop spans 13 amino acids. Germline values: CDR1 ENHRY, CDR2 SYGVKD. CDR3 protein: CAISEREEYEQYF. In DNA form, the CDR3 reads TGTGCCATCAGTGAGCGGGAGGAATACGAGCAGTACTTC.

The chain employs TRBV4-3 and TRBJ1-1; TRBD1 is a possible D gene (5 bases). This CDR3 is 16 amino acids long. V shed 0 bases and J shed 1 base, with 12 bases lying between them. Germline V gives CDR1 LGHNA, CDR2 YSLEER. This CDR3 is CASSQDGDGENTEAFF. DNA for the CDR3: TGCGCCAGCAGCCAAGATGGGGACGGAGAGAACACTGAAGCTTTCTTT.

V and J are TRBV7-9 and TRBJ2-5; 11 positions agree with TRBD2. The CDR3 covers 17 residues. The trim removed 1 base at V and 3 bases at J, leaving 7 bases unmatched. The germline V gene encodes CDR1 SEHNR and CDR2 FQNEAQ (reference sequence). The CDR3 is CASSLVLAGAGEETQYF. The CDR3 nucleotides read TGTGCCAGCAGCTTAGTACTAGCGGGAGCCGGAGAAGAGACCCAGTACTTC. The full variable domain, its missing parts supplied by reference TRBV7-9 and TRBJ2-5, is DTGVSQNPRHKITKRGQNVTFRCDPISEHNRLYWYRQTLGQGPEFLTYFQNEAQLEKSRLLSDRFSAERPKGSFSTLEIQRTEQGDSAMYLCASSLVLAGAGEETQYFGPGTRLLVL.

This rearrangement joins TRBV20-1 to TRBJ1-2; 7 nucleotides agree with TRBD1. V dropped 5 bases and J dropped 8; count of bases not matched to a gene: 2. CDR3 size: 10 residues. Germline V gives CDR1 DFQATT, CDR2 SNEGSKA (reference sequence). CDR3 sequence (DNA): TGCAGTGCTCACAGGGGAGGCTACACCTTC. It encodes CSAHRGGYTF.

This rearrangement joins TRBV28 to TRBJ2-3; the D call may be TRBD1 or TRBD2 (6 bases each). Trimming removed 6 bases at V and 2 bases at J, with 18 bases between. The CDR3 has 16 amino acids. Germline V gives CDR1 MDHEN, CDR2 SYDVKM. The CDR3 nucleotides read TGTGCCAGCAGCTCGCGGGACAAGGTGCTCACAGATACGCAGTATTTT. It codes for CASSSRDKVLTDTQYF.

The chain joins TRBV10-2 to TRBJ2-7; D remains ambiguous. CDR3 length equals 13 residues. Per the germline V gene, CDR1 is WSHSY and CDR2 is SAAADI. V lost 5 bases and J lost 1, with 9 bases in between. CDR3 coding DNA: TGCGCCAGCAGTCCCCAACCATCCTACGAGCAGTACTTC. Its protein is CASSPQPSYEQYF.

As for this clone: Other DNA sequences in this sample translate to the same CDR3. The rearrangement joins TRBV19 to TRBJ2-7; 8 nucleotides agree with TRBD1. This CDR3 has 14 residues. V was pared by 5 bases and J by 4 bases, with 7 bases of the junction left unmatched. CDR1 LNHDA and CDR2 SQIVND come from the germline V gene (reference sequence). CDR3: CASSAGTGSYEQYF. The CDR3 bases are TGTGCCAGTAGTGCCGGGACAGGTTCGTACGAGCAGTACTTC.

The V call is TRBV13, the J call TRBJ2-4; 7 positions match TRBD1. The CDR3 extends over 16 amino acids. CDR1 PRHDT and CDR2 FYEKMQ come from the germline V gene (reference sequence). V gave up 4 bases and J gave up 0 bases; unmatched junction bases: 6. CDR3 loop: CASSSPGQLAKNIQYF. CDR3 coding DNA: TGTGCCAGCAGCTCACCGGGACAGCTAGCCAAAAACATTCAGTACTTC.

Details on this clone: Other DNA sequences in this specimen translate into the identical CDR3. The rearrangement joins TRBV10-3 to TRBJ2-7; the D is unclear. Trimming left V 4 bases short and J 0 bases short, with 4 bases between. CDR3 length equals 12 residues. Germline V gives CDR1 ENHRY, CDR2 SYGVKD. In DNA form, the CDR3 reads TGTGCCATCAGTGGAAGCTCCTACGAGCAGTACTTC. Amino acid sequence: CAISGSSYEQYF.

This chain's CDR3 is CASSSLDREGNTF. The CDR3 DNA follows: TGTGCCAGTAGCAGCCTGGACAGGGAAGGAAACACCTTC. The V call is TRBV19, the J call TRBJ1-2; 8 nucleotides agree with TRBD1. Germline CDR1 and CDR2: LNHDA and SQIVND (reference sequence). V trimming: 6 bases; J trimming: 12 bases; junction bases outside the gene matches: 12. CDR3 length: 13 amino acids. Combining the CDR3 with reference TRBV19 and TRBJ1-2 gives the whole variable domain DGGITQSPKYLFRKEGQNVTLSCEQNLNHDAMYWYRQDPGQGLRLIYYSQIVNDFQKGDIAEGYSVSREKKESFPLTVTSAQKNPTAFYLCASSSLDREGNTFGSGTRLTVV.

In DNA, the CDR3 is TGTGCCAGCAACGCCGGACGGTTCATGAACACTGAAGCTTTCTTT. Translating gives CASNAGRFMNTEAFF. This chain links TRBV6-1 with TRBJ1-1; D is uncertain. The length of the CDR3 is 15 residues. Trimming stripped 7 bases from V and 0 bases from J, with 15 bases between. Germline V gives CDR1 MNHNS, CDR2 SASEGT.

This chain joins TRBV29-1 and TRBJ2-6, with D tentatively TRBD1 or TRBD2 (5 bases each). The germline gives CDR1 SQVTM, CDR2 ANQGSEA. V was shortened by 3 bases and J by 1 base, with 22 bases between the two germline ends. This CDR3 spans 19 amino acids. The CDR3: CSVETVPGPSLSGANVLTF. As DNA, the CDR3 is TGCAGCGTTGAGACGGTACCGGGGCCTAGCTTGTCTGGGGCCAACGTCCTGACTTTC.

The chain uses TRBV30 and TRBJ1-2; tentative D call: TRBD1 (6 bases). Germline lookup yields CDR1 GTSNPN and CDR2 SVGIG (reference sequence). This CDR3 has 13 residues. The germline V and J ends were trimmed by 2 bases and 9 bases, with 16 bases remaining between them. The CDR3 region has the DNA TGTGCCTGGAGTCCTTCGAAGGGGGGGAGCTACACCTTC. Protein sequence: CAWSPSKGGSYTF. The variable domain in full, with the rest retrieved from reference TRBV30 and TRBJ1-2, is SQTIHQWPATLVQPVGSPLSLECTVEGTSNPNLYWYRQAAGRGLQLLFYSVGIGQISSEVPQNLSASRPQDRQFILSSKKLLLSDSGFYLCAWSPSKGGSYTFGSGTRLTVV.

The CDR3 loop is CASSIEGGAKNIQYF. CDR3 nucleotide sequence: TGTGCCAGTAGTATTGAAGGGGGAGCCAAAAACATTCAGTACTTC. The chain couples TRBV19 to TRBJ2-4; maybe TRBD1 (6 bases). The CDR3 is made up of 15 amino acids. Germline V lookup: CDR1 LNHDA, CDR2 SQIVND (reference sequence). V was trimmed by 3 bases and J by 0 bases, leaving 9 bases between them.

This clone was found once. V and J are TRBV4-2 and TRBJ2-1; 12 bases map to TRBD2. J was trimmed by 7 bases and V by 3 bases; bases with no gene match: 4. Germline V gene lookup returns CDR1 LGHNA and CDR2 YNFKEQ. This CDR3 has 15 residues. DNA of the CDR3: TGTGCCAGCAGCCATACTAGCGGGGGGCCGAATGAGCAGTTCTTC. Its translation is CASSHTSGGPNEQFF.

The chain has TRBV12-5 and TRBJ2-7; D gene uncertain. Germline values: CDR1 LGHNT, CDR2 FRNRAP. The V end was cut by 4 bases, the J end by 4 bases, with 8 bases between. The CDR3 totals 12 residues. The CDR3 region is CASGWAAYEQYF. The CDR3 DNA reads as TGTGCTAGTGGTTGGGCGGCTTACGAGCAGTACTTC.

The chain is built from TRBV27 and TRBJ2-7; TRBD2 matches 13 bases. CDR1 is MNHEY and CDR2 is SMNVEV in the germline V gene (reference sequence). The CDR3 spans 16 residues. V shed 0 bases and J 2 bases; nucleotides not matched to a gene: 1. The DNA for the CDR3 is TGTGCCAGCAGTTTATCGGGACTAGCGGGAACCTACGAGCAGTACTTC. It encodes CASSLSGLAGTYEQYF.